The 27 T cell receptor beta chains given below trace back to one sample, sequenced in a study of shared clonotypes between healthy human individuals. Some clones are missing from TCRdb's copy, which holds only in-frame ones; the method was immunoSEQ multiplex PCR. The sample has under 1,900,000 clones, about 98.5% seen once; the top ten hold approximately 0.4%. Material for sequencing was naive CD4+ T cells sorted from blood. Subset indicated: CD45RA+ positively selected. The source of these receptors is a man aged 25 to 40 in good health.

The CDR3 DNA reads TGTGCCAGCAGCGGTATCTCTGGGGCCAACGTCCTGACTTTC. Protein sequence: CASSGISGANVLTF. This chain joins TRBV9 and TRBJ2-6; D not resolved. Per the germline V gene, CDR1 is SGDLS and CDR2 is YYNGEE. V was clipped by 3 bases and J by 0 bases, with 4 bases between them. The CDR3 sequence is 14 residues long.

The genes are TRBV9 and TRBJ2-7; 9 bases map to TRBD2. This CDR3 spans 15 amino acids. With V trimmed by 0 bases and J by 4 bases, 5 bases remained unmatched. The germline V gene has CDR1 SGDLS and CDR2 YYNGEE. CDR3 sequence (DNA): TGTGCCAGCAGCGTAGTCCCTAGCGGGGAATACGAGCAGTACTTC. Amino acids: CASSVVPSGEYEQYF. Full variable domain (rest looked up from reference TRBV9 and TRBJ2-7): DSGVTQTPKHLITATGQRVTLRCSPRSGDLSVYWYQQSLDQGLQFLIQYYNGEERAKGNILERFSAQQFPDLHSELNLSSLELGDSALYFCASSVVPSGEYEQYFGPGTRLTVT.

The chain combines TRBV2 with TRBJ2-1; D is possibly TRBD1 (5 bases). The CDR3 is 15 amino acids. Germline V gives CDR1 SNHLY, CDR2 FYNNEI. V lost 3 bases and J lost 1, with 10 bases in between. CDR3: CASSEGQGSYNEQFF. The CDR3 bases are TGTGCCAGCAGTGAGGGGCAGGGATCCTACAATGAGCAGTTCTTC.

The chain links TRBV7-2 to TRBJ2-7; D possibly uses TRBD1 or TRBD2 (5 bases each). Germline CDR1 reads SGHTA; CDR2 reads FQGNSA. Between the trimmed V and J ends, which lost 10 bases and 0 bases, there was a span of 13 bases. The CDR3 loop spans 13 amino acids. The CDR3 is CATGTQSSYEQYF. For the CDR3, the DNA is TGTGCCACCGGGACGCAGAGCTCCTACGAGCAGTACTTC.

CDR3 nucleotide sequence: TGCGCCAGCAGCCTTCGGACAGCAACTAATGAAAAACTGTTTTTT. Translating gives CASSLRTATNEKLFF. The rearrangement links TRBV4-3 to TRBJ1-4, with a possible D match to TRBD1 (6 bases). Germline loops: CDR1 LGHNA, CDR2 YSLEER. The V and J ends lost 4 bases and 0 bases respectively, with 9 bases between them. The CDR3 spans 15 residues.

In its sample, this clone was seen once. The rearrangement links TRBV5-1 to TRBJ2-3; no firm D call. With 4 bases removed from V and 0 bases from J, the gap between germline ends came to 15 bases. The CDR3 has 16 amino acids. The germline gives CDR1 SGHRS, CDR2 YFSETQ. CDR3 coding DNA: TGCGCCAGCAGCACCACGACTGGAACTAGCACAGATACGCAGTATTTT. This codes for CASSTTTGTSTDTQYF. Supplemented by reference TRBV5-1 and TRBJ2-3, the full variable domain reads KAGVTQTPRYLIKTRGQQVTLSCSPISGHRSVSWYQQTPGQGLQFLFEYFSETQRNKGNFPGRFSGRQFSNSRSEMNVSTLELGDSALYLCASSTTTGTSTDTQYFGPGTRLTVL.

J is TRBJ2-7 and V is TRBV10-2; D ambiguous. The CDR3 sequence is 13 residues long. V was trimmed by 9 bases and J by 1 base, leaving 13 bases between them. The germline CDR1 and CDR2 sequences are WSHSY and SAAADI. CDR3 region: CASRAGQSYEQYF. The CDR3 nucleotides read TGCGCCAGTCGGGCCGGTCAGTCCTACGAGCAGTACTTC.

V is TRBV11-3 and J is TRBJ2-7; D call uncertain. From germline, CDR1 is SGHNT and CDR2 YENEEA. Trimming left V 5 bases short and J 0 bases short, with 11 bases between. The CDR3 is made up of 14 amino acids. The CDR3: CASSKGPSSYEQYF. The CDR3 DNA is TGTGCCAGCAGCAAAGGACCGAGCTCCTACGAGCAGTACTTC.

This chain uses TRBV9 with TRBJ2-5; D may be TRBD1 (5 bases). V shed 5 bases and J shed 1 base, with 12 bases lying between them. Germline CDR1 reads SGDLS; CDR2 reads YYNGEE. This CDR3 comprises 14 residues. The CDR3 nucleotides are TGTGCCAGCAGTGAAACAGGAGCCCAAGAGACCCAGTACTTC. It codes for CASSETGAQETQYF. The full variable domain, in which reference TRBV9 and TRBJ2-5 provide the parts outside the CDR3, is DSGVTQTPKHLITATGQRVTLRCSPRSGDLSVYWYQQSLDQGLQFLIQYYNGEERAKGNILERFSAQQFPDLHSELNLSSLELGDSALYFCASSETGAQETQYFGPGTRLLVL.

V and J are TRBV29-1 and TRBJ2-7; no definite D call. V dropped 4 bases and J dropped 0 bases, with 7 bases sitting between them. This CDR3 has 12 residues. CDR1 is SQVTM, CDR2 ANQGSEA, per germline. CDR3 nucleotides: TGCAGCGTTGCCGCCTCCTCCTACGAGCAGTACTTC. Translated, it gives CSVAASSYEQYF.

V is TRBV9 and J is TRBJ1-4; 9 bases map to TRBD1. The germline gives CDR1 SGDLS, CDR2 YYNGEE. J gave up 8 bases and V 0 bases, and 11 bases lay outside the gene matches. This CDR3 contains 17 residues. The CDR3 coding sequence is TGTGCCAGCAGCGTAGGCTTTGGAGGGACAGGGAACGAAAAACTGTTTTTT. Its protein is CASSVGFGGTGNEKLFF.

This chain connects TRBV11-3 to TRBJ1-2; possible D gene TRBD1, 6 bases. V was cut by 5 bases and J by 6 bases, with 13 bases left in between. CDR1 and CDR2 from the germline V gene are SGHNT and YENEEA. The CDR3 is made up of 13 amino acids. CDR3 sequence reads: CASSKGAGDGYTF. CDR3 DNA: TGTGCCAGCAGCAAAGGGGCAGGGGATGGCTACACCTTC.

This clone was counted once. V and J are TRBV5-1 and TRBJ2-5, with 9 nucleotides matching TRBD1. The CDR3 runs 15 residues. Germline values: CDR1 SGHRS, CDR2 YFSETQ. V trimming: 4 bases; J trimming: 5 bases; junction bases outside the gene matches: 9. The CDR3 protein is CASSLGQGGWETQYF. CDR3 in DNA: TGCGCCAGCAGCCTGGGACAGGGTGGCTGGGAGACCCAGTACTTC. The entire variable domain, with the rest obtained from reference TRBV5-1 and TRBJ2-5, is as follows: KAGVTQTPRYLIKTRGQQVTLSCSPISGHRSVSWYQQTPGQGLQFLFEYFSETQRNKGNFPGRFSGRQFSNSRSEMNVSTLELGDSALYLCASSLGQGGWETQYFGPGTRLLVL.

V gene TRBV30 combines with J gene TRBJ2-1, with 12 nucleotides matching TRBD2. The CDR3 spans 17 residues. Germline CDR1 GTSNPN, CDR2 SVGIG (reference sequence). With V trimmed by 2 bases and J by 5 bases, 10 bases remained unmatched. CDR3 sequence: CAWSISRTSGTNNEQFF. In nucleotides, the CDR3 is TGTGCCTGGAGTATATCTCGGACTAGCGGGACGAACAATGAGCAGTTCTTC.

The chain joins TRBV11-3 to TRBJ2-7, with a possible D match to TRBD2 (6 bases). Germline V gene data show CDR1 as SGHNT and CDR2 as YENEEA. Trimming took off 2 bases at V and 2 bases at J, with 16 bases between the two ends. CDR3 length equals 16 residues. CDR3 region: CASSLNLVAETYEQYF. The DNA of the CDR3 is TGTGCCAGCAGCTTAAATTTAGTAGCGGAGACCTACGAGCAGTACTTC.

The chain is built from TRBV5-1 and TRBJ1-1; TRBD1 is a possible D gene (5 bases). Germline V gives CDR1 SGHRS, CDR2 YFSETQ. Trimming stripped 4 bases from V and 0 bases from J, with 13 bases between. This CDR3 has 15 amino acids. The CDR3 sequence: CASSQSGVMNTEAFF. CDR3 coding DNA: TGCGCCAGCAGCCAATCGGGGGTGATGAACACTGAAGCTTTCTTT.

This chain uses TRBV6-6 with TRBJ2-7; D gene uncertain. The germline gives CDR1 MNHNY, CDR2 SVGAGI (reference sequence). Trimming shortened V by 2 bases and J by 2 bases, and 10 bases separated the two germline ends. The CDR3 loop spans 14 amino acids. The CDR3 DNA is TGTGCCAGCAGTTACCCCGACCGACCCTACGAGCAGTACTTC. It is translated as CASSYPDRPYEQYF.

The chain recombines TRBV7-8 with TRBJ2-5, with 9 nucleotides matching TRBD2. Trimming at V came to 5 bases and at J to 4 bases, leaving 11 bases not matched to a gene. This CDR3 has 16 residues. The germline CDR1 and CDR2 sequences are SGHVS and FQNEAQ. In DNA, the CDR3 is TGTGCCAGCAGCCCCTGGTTAGCGGGGGAAGGAGAGACCCAGTACTTC. It is translated as CASSPWLAGEGETQYF.

The V call is TRBV6-6, the J call TRBJ2-5; D tentatively fits TRBD1 or TRBD2 (5 bases each). V was trimmed by 6 bases and J by 4 bases, leaving 21 bases between them. CDR1 is MNHNY and CDR2 is SVGAGI in the germline V gene (reference sequence). This CDR3 spans 16 amino acids. CDR3: CASSSASGTRRETQYF. CDR3 bases: TGTGCCAGCAGCTCAGCTTCCGGGACCCGGCGAGAGACCCAGTACTTC.

The chain links TRBV15 to TRBJ2-2; D is ambiguous. Germline V gene lookup returns CDR1 LNHNV and CDR2 YYDKDF (reference sequence). The CDR3 has 13 residues. V lost 4 bases, J lost 1 base, and 4 bases lay in between. For the CDR3, the DNA is TGTGCCACCAGCACAGAGAACACCGGGGAGCTGTTTTTT. Translation: CATSTENTGELFF.

The chain uses TRBV2 and TRBJ2-7, with 7 bases matching TRBD2. The CDR3 covers 14 residues. Germline V gene data show CDR1 as SNHLY and CDR2 as FYNNEI. The V segment lost 6 bases and the J segment 2 bases; nucleotides outside the gene matches: 7. DNA for the CDR3: TGTGCCAGCAGGATCCGGGACTATACCTACGAGCAGTACTTC. As protein: CASRIRDYTYEQYF. The whole variable domain, filled in from reference TRBV2 and TRBJ2-7, reads EPEVTQTPSHQVTQMGQEVILRCVPISNHLYFYWYRQILGQKVEFLVSFYNNEISEKSEIFDDQFSVERPDGSNFTLKIRSTKLEDSAMYFCASRIRDYTYEQYFGPGTRLTVT.

The chain links TRBV11-2 to TRBJ2-6; weak D call: TRBD1 (6 bases). Trimming left V 5 bases short and J 0 bases short, with 14 bases between. The CDR3 is 17 residues long. The germline CDR1 and CDR2 sequences are SGHAT and FQNNGV. The CDR3, as DNA: TGTGCCAGCAGCCCACAGGGACCCAGCTCTGGGGCCAACGTCCTGACTTTC. Protein sequence: CASSPQGPSSGANVLTF.

The chain couples TRBV6-5 to TRBJ2-7, with D possibly being TRBD1 (6 bases). V was shortened by 9 bases and J by 0 bases, with 15 bases between the two germline ends. The CDR3 is made up of 14 amino acids. From germline, CDR1 is MNHEY and CDR2 SVGAGI. The CDR3 DNA is TGTGCCAGTAGAGGGGGAGTTGGCTCCTACGAGCAGTACTTC. Translated: CASRGGVGSYEQYF.

The V call is TRBV9, the J call TRBJ2-1; 10 nucleotides match TRBD2. The CDR3 consists of 18 residues. V lost 3 bases, J lost 5 bases, and 14 bases stayed unmatched. Germline CDR1 is SGDLS and CDR2 is YYNGEE. CDR3 DNA sequence: TGTGCCAGCAGCGCGCCCCGAGCGAGCGGGAGGGCCCACAATGAGCAGTTCTTC. This sequence encodes CASSAPRASGRAHNEQFF.

V usage is TRBV7-9 and J usage is TRBJ2-7; 8 bases line up with TRBD1. V lost 5 bases to trimming and J lost 4 bases; unmatched junction nucleotides: 19. This CDR3 has 18 amino acids. Germline V gene sequence: CDR1 SEHNR, CDR2 FQNEAQ (reference sequence). CDR3 in DNA: TGTGCCAGCAGCCCGACCCCCGACAGGGGACGCTTCCCTTACGAGCAGTACTTC. This codes for CASSPTPDRGRFPYEQYF.

The chain couples TRBV6-5 to TRBJ2-3; 8 bases map to TRBD1. The CDR3 is 16 residues long. Unmatched junction bases numbered 10, after V lost 4 bases and J lost 4 bases. Per germline, CDR1 MNHEY and CDR2 SVGAGI. The CDR3 loop is CASSLGTGFLPDTQYF. The DNA for the CDR3 is TGTGCCAGCAGTTTGGGGACAGGATTTTTGCCAGATACGCAGTATTTT.

The rearrangement uses TRBV10-2 and TRBJ2-7; no reliable D call. The length of the CDR3 is 12 residues. Trimming left V 3 bases short and J 6 bases short, with 9 bases between. Germline assignment: CDR1 WSHSY and CDR2 SAAADI. CDR3 bases: TGCGCCAGCAGTGATCTGAGGTTCGAGCAGTACTTC. It specifies CASSDLRFEQYF.